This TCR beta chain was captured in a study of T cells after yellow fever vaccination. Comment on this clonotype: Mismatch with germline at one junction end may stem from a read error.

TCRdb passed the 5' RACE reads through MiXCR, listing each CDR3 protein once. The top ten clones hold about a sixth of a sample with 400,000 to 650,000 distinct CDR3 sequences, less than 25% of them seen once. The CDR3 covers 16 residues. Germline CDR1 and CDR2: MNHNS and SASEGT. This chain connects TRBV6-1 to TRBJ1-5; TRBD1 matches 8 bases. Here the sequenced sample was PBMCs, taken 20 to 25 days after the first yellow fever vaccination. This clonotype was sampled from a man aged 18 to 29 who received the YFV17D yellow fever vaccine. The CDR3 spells CTSSPQGAWGNQPQHF. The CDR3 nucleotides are TGTACCAGTAGCCCCCAGGGGGCTTGGGGCAATCAGCCCCAGCATTTT.